Below are 9 T cell receptor beta chains sequenced from a single sample in a study of cytomegalovirus exposure and HLA in healthy donors. Sequenced by immunoSEQ multiplex PCR; TCRdb stores in-frame clones only, minus some. Of 60,000 to 70,000 clones in the sample, approximately 90% were seen once. Source material: PBMCs. The receptors were gathered from a young woman in good health and CMV-seronegative.

The chain employs TRBV11-2 and TRBJ2-1; D is perhaps TRBD2 (5 bases). The CDR3 sequence is 17 residues long. Trimming removed 0 bases from V and 0 bases from J, with 12 bases in between. CDR1 and CDR2 (germline): SGHAT, FQNNGV. The CDR3 spells CASSLDGETISYNEQFF. The CDR3 coding sequence is TGTGCCAGCAGCTTAGACGGGGAAACGATCTCCTACAATGAGCAGTTCTTC.

The V and J genes are TRBV6-6 and TRBJ1-3; possible D gene TRBD1, 6 bases. The V and J ends lost 6 bases and 1 base respectively, with 10 bases between them. In germline, CDR1 is MNHNY, CDR2 SVGAGI (reference sequence). This CDR3 region has 14 residues. CDR3 sequence reads: CASRKGGSGNTIYF. The CDR3 nucleotides are TGTGCCAGCAGAAAGGGGGGGTCTGGAAACACCATATATTTT.

The rearrangement joins TRBV15 to TRBJ1-4; D gene uncertain. Germline values: CDR1 LNHNV, CDR2 YYDKDF (reference sequence). Trimming removed 1 base from V and 2 bases from J, with 8 bases in between. The CDR3 consists of 15 residues. The CDR3 DNA follows: TGTGCCACCAGCAGAGTCCGGGGTACTAATGAAAAACTGTTTTTT. It yields the protein CATSRVRGTNEKLFF.

The chain carries TRBV27 and TRBJ1-1, with TRBD1 matching over 9 bases. The V gene end was trimmed by 2 bases and the J gene end by 5 bases; junction bases not matched to a gene: 6. The germline CDR1 and CDR2 sequences are MNHEY and SMNVEV (reference sequence). This CDR3 region has 15 residues. CDR3 sequence (DNA): TGTGCCAGCAGTTTAGTTGGGACAGGGATTACTGAAGCTTTCTTT. Translation: CASSLVGTGITEAFF.

The chain employs TRBV7-2 and TRBJ2-4, with a weak D call TRBD1 (5 bases). The V gene's germline CDR1 is SGHTA and CDR2 FQGNSA. With 5 bases removed from V and 8 bases from J, the gap between germline ends came to 16 bases. The CDR3 runs to 14 residues. Here the CDR3 reads CASSPPPIGDIQYF. For the CDR3, the DNA is TGTGCCAGCAGCCCTCCCCCAATAGGGGACATTCAGTACTTC.

This sequence joins TRBV4-1 and TRBJ2-6; D call uncertain. The V end lost 1 base, the J end lost 0 bases, and 4 bases lay between the germline ends. The germline gives CDR1 MGHRA, CDR2 YSYEKL. CDR3 length: 15 residues. In nucleotides, the CDR3 is TGCGCCAGCAGCCAAGGTAACTCTGGGGCCAACGTCCTGACTTTC. Amino acid sequence: CASSQGNSGANVLTF.

V is TRBV27 and J is TRBJ2-5, with TRBD2 matching over 11 bases. V shed 5 bases, J shed 6 bases, and the junction held 5 bases outside the gene matches. This CDR3 has 14 residues. In germline, CDR1 is MNHEY, CDR2 SMNVEV (reference sequence). CDR3 residues: CASSEGLAAQTQYF. CDR3 nucleotide sequence: TGTGCCAGCAGTGAGGGACTAGCGGCCCAGACCCAGTACTTC.

The J gene is TRBJ1-2, the V gene TRBV2; 10 positions match TRBD1. The germline CDR1 and CDR2 sequences are SNHLY and FYNNEI. V lost 11 bases, J lost 8 bases, and 2 bases stayed unmatched. The length of the CDR3 is 10 residues. For the CDR3, the DNA is TGTGCCGGACAGGGGGGCGGCTACACCTTC. It codes for CAGQGGGYTF.

CDR3 sequence (DNA): TGTGCCAGTAGTCCCCCGGGACAGGATACGCAGTATTTT. Amino acid sequence: CASSPPGQDTQYF. The chain couples TRBV19 to TRBJ2-3; 7 bases match TRBD1. The CDR3 loop spans 13 amino acids. Germline CDR1 and CDR2: LNHDA and SQIVND (reference sequence). Trimming removed 5 bases from V and 6 bases from J; junction bases left unmatched: 5.